These 14 T cell receptor beta chains were all obtained from the same sample, sequenced in a study of shared clonotypes between healthy human individuals (TCRdb year 2020). The library was built by means of the immunoSEQ multiplex PCR assay. TCRdb holds this immuneACCESS table with in-frame rearrangements only. Some clones are missing; in checked studies, unresolved V genes explain under half, and the rest has no known cause. Recorded for this sample are hundreds of thousands of clones; 60% to 80% of them occurred a single time. The ten biggest clones cover less than 2% of the sample. The sequenced material came from memory CD4+ T cells sorted from blood. Read against the paper, the sample's cell subset or site label means: CD45RA-negative fraction. The receptors were sampled from a woman aged 30 to 39 in good health.

The V and J genes are TRBV27 and TRBJ2-3; 9 nucleotides line up with TRBD2. The CDR3 length is 17 residues. Germline V gives CDR1 MNHEY, CDR2 SMNVEV (reference sequence). Trimming took 6 bases from V and 1 from J; bases not matched to a gene: 11. CDR3: CASSLRVSGRGTDTQYF. The CDR3 DNA reads TGTGCCAGCAGCCTTCGCGTTAGCGGGAGAGGCACAGATACGCAGTATTTT.

The J gene is TRBJ2-5, the V gene TRBV11-2; D is uncertain. Germline CDR1 and CDR2: SGHAT and FQNNGV. This CDR3 has 13 residues. Between the trimmed V and J ends, which lost 4 bases and 7 bases, there was a span of 13 bases. CDR3 sequence (DNA): TGTGCCAGCAGCTCAGATACACAGAGGACCCAGTACTTC. Its protein product is CASSSDTQRTQYF.

This clone showed up just a few times. V usage is TRBV7-9 and J usage is TRBJ2-7; TRBD2 aligns across 13 bases. Germline values: CDR1 SEHNR, CDR2 FQNEAQ (reference sequence). Trimming cost V 2 bases and J 12 bases; bases outside gene matches: 4. The CDR3 length is 13 residues. The CDR3, as DNA: TGTGCCAGCAGCTTAACGGGGACTAGCGGGACGTACTTC. This gives the protein CASSLTGTSGTYF.

The chain is built from TRBV19 and TRBJ2-5; the match to TRBD1 covers 7 bases. CDR3 length: 14 amino acids. V was clipped by 5 bases and J by 6 bases; unmatched bases: 9. Looked up from germline, CDR1 is LNHDA and CDR2 is SQIVND (reference sequence). The chain's CDR3 is CASSRQGVEKTQYF. As DNA, the CDR3 is TGTGCCAGTAGTCGACAGGGAGTCGAAAAGACCCAGTACTTC.

As to this clone: Other DNA variants within this sample encode the same CDR3. The V call is TRBV7-6, the J call TRBJ1-5, with a weak D call TRBD1 (5 bases). The CDR3 has 14 residues. Trimming removed 5 bases at V and 2 bases at J, with 10 bases between. Germline V lookup: CDR1 SGHVS, CDR2 FNYEAQ. The CDR3 loop is CASSAQGGNQPQHF. The CDR3, as DNA: TGTGCCAGCAGCGCTCAAGGGGGCAATCAGCCCCAGCATTTT.

In DNA form, the CDR3 reads TGTGCCAGCAGCCCGTACGGCGTAGGCACCGGGGAGCTGTTTTTT. Amino acids: CASSPYGVGTGELFF. This sequence joins TRBV11-3 and TRBJ2-2, with unresolved D. CDR3 length: 15 residues. V was shortened by 5 bases and J by 4 bases, with 14 bases between the two germline ends. Germline CDR1 reads SGHNT; CDR2 reads YENEEA.

The rearrangement uses TRBV5-1 and TRBJ1-5, with D hard to call. Germline V gene data show CDR1 as SGHRS and CDR2 as YFSETQ. This CDR3 is 13 amino acids long. Trimming removed 4 bases at V and 5 bases at J, with 10 bases between. The CDR3 sequence: CASSLYVDQPQHF. Here the CDR3 DNA reads TGCGCCAGCAGCCTGTATGTAGATCAGCCCCAGCATTTT. The full variable domain, completed using reference TRBV5-1 and TRBJ1-5, is KAGVTQTPRYLIKTRGQQVTLSCSPISGHRSVSWYQQTPGQGLQFLFEYFSETQRNKGNFPGRFSGRQFSNSRSEMNVSTLELGDSALYLCASSLYVDQPQHFGDGTRLSIL.

CDR3 sequence (DNA): TGTGCCAGCAGTTTACTAGGGGATTGGGAGACCCAGTACTTC. Translation gives CASSLLGDWETQYF. The chain is built from TRBV28 and TRBJ2-5, with TRBD1 as a possible D gene (5 bases). The CDR3 is made up of 14 amino acids. Trimming left V 2 bases short and J 5 bases short, with 12 bases between. CDR1 and CDR2 (germline): MDHEN, SYDVKM.

The chain employs TRBV2 and TRBJ1-1; D perhaps matches TRBD1 (6 bases). Germline lookup yields CDR1 SNHLY and CDR2 FYNNEI. The CDR3 is made up of 14 amino acids. V lost 2 bases and J 7 bases, leaving 14 bases between the germline ends. CDR3 DNA: TGTGCCAGCAGTGAATGGTACCAGGGGAGTGAAGCTTTCTTT. This encodes CASSEWYQGSEAFF.

This clone has a single count. The chain links TRBV10-3 to TRBJ2-7; D might be TRBD2 (6 bases). This CDR3 is 17 amino acids long. Trimming shortened V by 3 bases and J by 3 bases, and 21 bases separated the two germline ends. Germline-derived CDR1 and CDR2 are ENHRY and SYGVKD. The CDR3, as DNA: TGTGCCATCAGTGAAAAGAGTTCCGGGACTCGTTTCTACGAGCAGTACTTC. It encodes CAISEKSSGTRFYEQYF.

Of note for this clone: The germline gene is not matched at one end of the junction; a read error may be the cause. The chain links TRBV4-1 to TRBJ2-1, with a possible D match to TRBD2 (7 bases). CDR1 is MGHRA, CDR2 YSYEKL, per germline. The CDR3 consists of 13 residues. DNA of the CDR3: TGCGCCAGCAGCCAAGAATGGGAGGGGACATCGCTCTTC. Its translation is CASSQEWEGTSLF.

This chain uses TRBV28 with TRBJ2-1, with D perhaps matching TRBD1 (6 bases). The V gene's germline CDR1 is MDHEN and CDR2 SYDVKM. Trimming took off 5 bases at V and 7 bases at J, with 18 bases between the two ends. There are 15 residues in the CDR3. CDR3 DNA sequence: TGTGCCAGCAGTCCCCCGGACAGCCGGAGGAATGAGCAGTTCTTC. Translation gives CASSPPDSRRNEQFF.

This clone has a count of ten or more. The gene calls are TRBV12-1 and TRBJ2-2; the DNA was not compared with TRBD2, the D call given in the table. TRBV12-1 is shown as a pseudogene. This CDR3 has 16 amino acids. The CDR3: CASSLKAGGNTGELFF. DNA for the CDR3: TGTGCCAGCAGCCTGAAAGCGGGAGGGAACACCGGGGAGCTGTTTTTT.

CDR3 nucleotides: TGTGCCAGTAGTTTAACGGGGGGTACTAACTATGGCTACACCTTC. Residues: CASSLTGGTNYGYTF. The gene calls are TRBV19 and TRBJ1-2; TRBD1 is a possible D gene (5 bases). Germline CDR1 is LNHDA and CDR2 is SQIVND (reference sequence). V was shortened by 5 bases and J by 0 bases, with 13 bases between the two germline ends. The CDR3 sequence is 15 residues long.